This entry features one TCR beta chain sequence. CDR3 size: 14 residues. Trimming left V 3 bases short and J 4 bases short, with 12 bases between. The sample is drawn from a study of identical twins. MiXCR was run by TCRdb on the 5' RACE reads, yielding one entry per CDR3 protein. The sample comprises more than 1.5 million distinct CDR3 sequences, less than 40% of which are singletons, and around 0.25% rests with the top ten. This TCR derives from a newborn girl in good health. Input material: cord blood. The chain combines TRBV12-3 or TRBV12-4 with TRBJ2-5; D is possibly TRBD1 (6 bases). DNA of the CDR3: TGTGCCAGCAGTTTGGGACACCTCGTAGAGACCCAGTACTTC. Translating gives CASSLGHLVETQYF.